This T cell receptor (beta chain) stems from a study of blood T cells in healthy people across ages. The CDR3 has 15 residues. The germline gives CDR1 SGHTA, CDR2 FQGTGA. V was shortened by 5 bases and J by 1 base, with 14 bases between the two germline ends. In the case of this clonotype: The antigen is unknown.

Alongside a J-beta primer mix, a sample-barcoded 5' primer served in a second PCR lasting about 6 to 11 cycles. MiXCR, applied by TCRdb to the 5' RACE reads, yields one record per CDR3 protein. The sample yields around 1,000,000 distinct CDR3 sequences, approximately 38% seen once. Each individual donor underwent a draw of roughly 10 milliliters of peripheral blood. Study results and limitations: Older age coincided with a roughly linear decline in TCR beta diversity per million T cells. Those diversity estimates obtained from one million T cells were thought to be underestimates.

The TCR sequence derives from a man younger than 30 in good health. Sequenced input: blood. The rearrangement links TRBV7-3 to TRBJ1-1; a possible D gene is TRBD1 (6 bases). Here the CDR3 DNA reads TGTGCCAGCAGCCCCGCAGGGGCTCAGAACACTGAAGCTTTCTTT. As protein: CASSPAGAQNTEAFF. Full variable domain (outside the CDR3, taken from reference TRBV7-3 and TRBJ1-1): GAGVSQTPSNKVTEKGKYVELRCDPISGHTALYWYRQSLGQGPEFLIYFQGTGAADDSGLPNDRFFAVRPEGSVSTLKIQRTERGDSAVYLCASSPAGAQNTEAFFGQGTRLTVV.